What follows are 8 T cell receptor beta chains derived from one specimen sequenced in a study of CD8 T cells in Susac syndrome (dated by TCRdb to between 2018 and 2021). The library was built by means of the immunoSEQ multiplex PCR assay. RNA was extracted using the RNeasy kit, and roughly 0.45 to 1 microgram was reverse transcribed with random hexamers. TCRdb took the public reads, trimmed them with fastp at Q25, ran MiXCR for clone calling and kept in-frame beta chains. Rows are combined by CDR3 protein, so each entry shows the most common genes and DNA. The sample yields hundreds of thousands of distinct CDR3 sequences; almost 85% were counted once. The leading ten clones occupy around 0.22% of the sample. The sequenced material came from CD8+ T cells from PBMCs. These receptors were collected from a human donor with multiple sclerosis.

The chain has TRBV19 and TRBJ2-2; the match to TRBD2 covers 13 bases. Germline lookup yields CDR1 LNHDA and CDR2 SQIVND (reference sequence). The CDR3 is 19 amino acids. After removal of 4 bases from V and 5 bases from J, the junction contained 13 bases not matched to a gene. CDR3 sequence: CASSNRRTSGSGRTGELFF. DNA for the CDR3: TGTGCCAGTAGTAACCGACGGACTAGCGGGAGCGGTCGGACCGGGGAGCTGTTTTTT. The full variable domain, with the rest looked up from reference TRBV19 and TRBJ2-2, is DGGITQSPKYLFRKEGQNVTLSCEQNLNHDAMYWYRQDPGQGLRLIYYSQIVNDFQKGDIAEGYSVSREKKESFPLTVTSAQKNPTAFYLCASSNRRTSGSGRTGELFFGEGSRLTVL.

V and J are TRBV11-2 and TRBJ2-1, with 8 bases identical to TRBD2. Trimming cost V 7 bases and J 3 bases; bases outside gene matches: 14. This CDR3 is built from 17 residues. Germline V gene data show CDR1 as SGHAT and CDR2 as FQNNGV. The CDR3 spells CASTHPRPGLDYNEQFF. The DNA of the CDR3 is TGTGCCAGCACCCACCCCCGACCGGGACTAGACTACAATGAGCAGTTCTTC. The variable domain in full, completed from reference TRBV11-2 and TRBJ2-1, reads EAGVAQSPRYKIIEKRQSVAFWCNPISGHATLYWYQQILGQGPKLLIQFQNNGVVDDSQLPKDRFSAERLKGVDSTLKIQPAKLEDSAVYLCASTHPRPGLDYNEQFFGPGTRLTVL.

V is TRBV7-9 and J is TRBJ1-4, with a possible D match to TRBD1 (6 bases). Trimming shortened V by 5 bases and J by 7 bases, and 20 bases separated the two germline ends. The CDR3 is 16 residues long. From germline, CDR1 is SEHNR and CDR2 FQNEAQ (reference sequence). Here the CDR3 reads CASSLVRGAKVEKLFF. Here the CDR3 DNA reads TGTGCCAGCAGCCTGGTCCGGGGGGCAAAGGTTGAAAAACTGTTTTTT.

This chain links TRBV28 with TRBJ2-7, with 7 bases identical to TRBD2. CDR3 length equals 15 residues. CDR1 MDHEN and CDR2 SYDVKM come from the germline V gene. V dropped 3 bases and J dropped 3; count of bases not matched to a gene: 8. The CDR3 loop is CASSFGDYGFYEQYF. The CDR3 region has the DNA TGTGCCAGCAGTTTCGGGGACTACGGTTTCTACGAGCAGTACTTC.

This clonotype came up a few times. The V and J genes are TRBV20-1 and TRBJ2-7; 11 nucleotides match TRBD2. CDR3 size: 15 residues. The J segment lost 0 bases and the V segment lost 2 bases, leaving 3 bases of the junction unmatched. Germline V gene data show CDR1 as DFQATT and CDR2 as SNEGSKA (reference sequence). DNA of the CDR3: TGCAGTGCTAGACCTACTAGCGGGAGCTCCTACGAGCAGTACTTC. The encoded protein is CSARPTSGSSYEQYF.

The V and J genes are TRBV12-3 or TRBV12-4 and TRBJ1-1; a weak D match, TRBD1 (6 bases). The CDR3 is 15 amino acids. Trimming stripped 1 base from V and 2 bases from J, with 11 bases between. The chain's CDR3 is CASSLDGRGNTEAFF. CDR3 bases: TGTGCCAGCAGTTTAGACGGCAGGGGAAACACTGAAGCTTTCTTT.

The V call is TRBV4-3, the J call TRBJ1-1, with 7 bases identical to TRBD1. The CDR3 contains 16 residues. V gave up 0 bases and J gave up 6 bases; unmatched junction bases: 10. Germline V gene data show CDR1 as LGHNA and CDR2 as YSLEER. The CDR3 DNA sequence: TGCGCCAGCAGCCAAGAAACGGCAGGGGGTCTCGCTGAAGCTTTCTTT. Translating gives CASSQETAGGLAEAFF.

V and J are TRBV28 and TRBJ1-1; possible D gene TRBD1, 5 bases. Trimming removed 0 bases at V and 0 bases at J, with 11 bases between. Germline values: CDR1 MDHEN, CDR2 SYDVKM. CDR3 length: 16 residues. As DNA, the CDR3 is TGTGCCAGCAGTTTATGGGGACGGACCTTGAACACTGAAGCTTTCTTT. Protein: CASSLWGRTLNTEAFF. The complete variable domain, with remaining parts taken from reference TRBV28 and TRBJ1-1, reads DVKVTQSSRYLVKRTGEKVFLECVQDMDHENMFWYRQDPGLGLRLIYFSYDVKMKEKGDIPEGYSVSREKKERFSLILESASTNQTSMYLCASSLWGRTLNTEAFFGQGTRLTVV.